These 28 T cell receptor beta chains originate from one sample sequenced in a study of T-cell reconstitution after alpha-beta-depleted transplantation in children. Unique molecular identifiers were incorporated into the prepared TCRbeta library. One entry per CDR3 protein results from TCRdb running MiXCR on the PCR reads. The repertoire holds nearly 350,000 distinct CDR3 sequences, with around 15% as singletons. Here the sequenced sample was PBMCs, mostly from graft donor cells, taken 360 days after TCRalphabeta/CD19-depleted stem cell transplant. These receptors were taken from a male patient under 10 years old who had a stem cell transplant for acute lymphoblastic leukemia, so the T cells may come from the graft donor.

The chain recombines TRBV28 with TRBJ2-7, with D possibly matching TRBD2 (5 bases). Trimming took 3 bases from V and 0 from J, leaving 9 bases between them. The germline CDR1 and CDR2 sequences are MDHEN and SYDVKM. CDR3 size: 14 residues. CDR3 nucleotides: TGTGCCAGCAGTTTCGGACTCAGCTCCTACGAGCAGTACTTC. This codes for CASSFGLSSYEQYF.

The chain couples TRBV7-9 to TRBJ2-1; maybe TRBD2 (6 bases). CDR1 SEHNR and CDR2 FQNEAQ come from the germline V gene (reference sequence). The CDR3 runs 14 residues. V dropped 5 bases and J dropped 8 bases, with 16 bases sitting between them. CDR3 in DNA: TGTGCCAGCAGCCGGCGGGATAATGGCGATGAGCAGTTCTTC. It specifies CASSRRDNGDEQFF.

The CDR3 loop reads CASSQGQVGYGYTF. CDR3 coding DNA: TGTGCCAGCAGTCAGGGACAGGTCGGCTATGGCTACACCTTC. J is TRBJ1-2 and V is TRBV27, with 8 bases aligning to TRBD1. Germline CDR1 and CDR2: MNHEY and SMNVEV (reference sequence). The CDR3 length is 14 residues. Trimming took 5 bases from V and 4 from J; bases not matched to a gene: 6.

This clonotype has only a few counts. The CDR3 loop is CASSETYRRDRVFF. For the CDR3, the DNA is TGTGCCAGCAGTGAAACCTACCGCCGGGACCGGGTGTTTTTT. The rearrangement joins TRBV6-1 to TRBJ2-2, with D perhaps being TRBD1 or TRBD2 (5 bases each). This CDR3 has 14 amino acids. CDR1 is MNHNS and CDR2 is SASEGT in the germline V gene. Trimming cost V 2 bases and J 15 bases, with 19 bases left between them.

This clonotype was seen repeatedly, ten times or more. The V call is TRBV5-6, the J call TRBJ2-1, with 10 bases lining up with TRBD1. Germline V lookup: CDR1 SGHDT, CDR2 YYEEEE. With 0 bases clipped from V and 0 bases from J, the junction kept 0 bases outside the gene matches. CDR3 length equals 16 residues. The CDR3 DNA reads as TGTGCCAGCAGCTTGGGGGACAGGGGCTCCTACAATGAGCAGTTCTTC. This sequence encodes CASSLGDRGSYNEQFF.

The genes are TRBV7-8 and TRBJ2-1; 10 positions match TRBD2. After removal of 5 bases from V and 4 bases from J, the junction contained 8 bases not matched to a gene. CDR3 length equals 16 residues. The germline V gene has CDR1 SGHVS and CDR2 FQNEAQ. The CDR3 is CASSPSLAGVYNEQFF. For the CDR3, the DNA is TGTGCCAGCAGCCCCTCGCTAGCGGGAGTGTACAATGAGCAGTTCTTC.

In its sample, this clonotype was seen a few times. The gene calls are TRBV27 and TRBJ2-2; possibly TRBD2 for D (5 bases). Trimming shortened V by 0 bases and J by 3 bases, and 8 bases separated the two germline ends. The CDR3 loop spans 15 amino acids. Germline V gene sequence: CDR1 MNHEY, CDR2 SMNVEV (reference sequence). The CDR3 nucleotides are TGTGCCAGCAGTTTATCGGACTTCTACACCGGGGAGCTGTTTTTT. Its translation: CASSLSDFYTGELFF.

The table lists this clonotype with a few counts. This chain links TRBV6-2 or TRBV6-3 with TRBJ2-5; TRBD1 might be the D (6 bases). Looked up from germline, CDR1 is MNHEY and CDR2 is SVGEGT. The CDR3 is made up of 14 amino acids. The V gene lost 0 bases and the J gene lost 2 bases, with 7 bases spanning the gap. The CDR3: CASSYSGQQETQYF. For the CDR3, the DNA is TGTGCCAGCAGTTACTCCGGACAGCAAGAGACCCAGTACTTC.

This clonotype was found many times. The V and J genes are TRBV28 and TRBJ1-5; D may be TRBD1 (6 bases). The V and J ends lost 2 bases and 3 bases respectively, with 8 bases between them. Per the germline V gene, CDR1 is MDHEN and CDR2 is SYDVKM. CDR3 length: 14 amino acids. CDR3 sequence (DNA): TGTGCCAGCAGTTTAGGACAGCTCAATCAGCCCCAGCATTTT. Translation gives CASSLGQLNQPQHF.

This clonotype appeared a few times. This chain uses TRBV6-2 or TRBV6-3 with TRBJ2-7; tentative D call: TRBD2 (5 bases). Germline V CDR1 and CDR2: MNHEY, SVGEGT. CDR3 length: 20 amino acids. With 5 bases removed from V and 0 bases from J, the gap between germline ends came to 29 bases. CDR3 region: CASSLKGSAGRAGFSYEQYF. CDR3 nucleotide sequence: TGTGCCAGCAGTCTTAAGGGTTCAGCAGGTAGGGCGGGTTTCTCCTACGAGCAGTACTTC.

This clonotype has at least ten counts. The rearrangement joins TRBV27 to TRBJ2-1; 7 bases are a match to TRBD1. CDR1 MNHEY and CDR2 SMNVEV come from the germline V gene (reference sequence). The CDR3 is 15 residues long. V trimming: 0 bases; J trimming: 10 bases; junction bases outside the gene matches: 9. The CDR3 nucleotides read TGTGCCAGCAGTTTATCCAGGGGGATGGTCTCGGAGCAGTTCTTC. The encoded protein is CASSLSRGMVSEQFF.

The V gene is TRBV29-1, the J gene TRBJ1-1; weak D call: TRBD1 (5 bases). The CDR3 loop spans 14 amino acids. In germline, CDR1 is SQVTM, CDR2 ANQGSEA. V dropped 7 bases and J dropped 7 bases, with 22 bases sitting between them. The CDR3 spells CSGAARWGGGEAFF. CDR3 coding DNA: TGCAGCGGCGCCGCCCGATGGGGCGGGGGTGAAGCTTTCTTT. The full variable domain, completed using reference TRBV29-1 and TRBJ1-1, is SAVISQKPSRDICQRGTSLTIQCQVDSQVTMMFWYRQQPGQSLTLIATANQGSEATYESGFVIDKFPISRPNLTFSTLTVSNMSPEDSSIYLCSGAARWGGGEAFFGQGTRLTVV.

This clonotype was recorded at least ten times. The chain has TRBV20-1 and TRBJ2-3; D unresolved. Germline V CDR1 and CDR2: DFQATT, SNEGSKA (reference sequence). The germline V and J ends were trimmed by 5 bases and 6 bases, with 15 bases remaining between them. There are 13 residues in the CDR3. CDR3 amino acids: CSASHPGDDTQYF. In nucleotides, the CDR3 is TGCAGTGCTTCGCACCCTGGCGATGATACGCAGTATTTT.

The V gene is TRBV6-2 or TRBV6-3, the J gene TRBJ2-7; a possible D gene is TRBD2 (6 bases). The germline gives CDR1 MNHEY, CDR2 SVGEGT. V gave up 2 bases and J gave up 2 bases, with 10 bases separating them. This CDR3 contains 14 residues. CDR3 amino acids: CASSYAGFPYEQYF. The CDR3 nucleotides read TGTGCCAGCAGTTACGCGGGGTTCCCCTACGAGCAGTACTTC.

The rearrangement joins TRBV9 to TRBJ2-7; D not resolved. This CDR3 comprises 14 residues. The ends were cut back, 0 bases at V and 3 bases at J, with 10 bases in the middle. CDR1 and CDR2 from the germline V gene are SGDLS and YYNGEE. CDR3 in amino acids: CASSVGLDHYEQYF. The CDR3 nucleotides read TGTGCCAGCAGCGTAGGGCTCGACCACTACGAGCAGTACTTC. The whole variable domain, remainder taken from reference TRBV9 and TRBJ2-7, is DSGVTQTPKHLITATGQRVTLRCSPRSGDLSVYWYQQSLDQGLQFLIQYYNGEERAKGNILERFSAQQFPDLHSELNLSSLELGDSALYFCASSVGLDHYEQYFGPGTRLTVT.

This chain joins TRBV5-1 and TRBJ2-5; 7 nucleotides line up with TRBD1. The length of the CDR3 is 15 residues. Germline V gene lookup returns CDR1 SGHRS and CDR2 YFSETQ. The junction had 8 bases not matched to a gene; V was cut back by 4 bases and J by 2 bases. The CDR3 protein is CASSRQPGQQETQYF. As DNA, the CDR3 is TGCGCCAGCAGCCGTCAGCCGGGACAGCAAGAGACCCAGTACTTC.

This clonotype was detected a few times. This chain connects TRBV2 to TRBJ2-2; no definite D call. The CDR3 is 15 amino acids. V gave up 3 bases and J gave up 1 base, with 9 bases separating them. Germline CDR1 reads SNHLY; CDR2 reads FYNNEI. The CDR3 sequence: CASSDPLMNTGELFF. CDR3 DNA sequence: TGTGCCAGCAGTGACCCCCTTATGAACACCGGGGAGCTGTTTTTT.

This clonotype occurred a few times. The rearrangement joins TRBV20-1 to TRBJ1-2; 7 positions match TRBD1. The CDR3 consists of 13 residues. Germline CDR1 reads DFQATT; CDR2 reads SNEGSKA (reference sequence). CDR3 residues: CIAGQARNYGYTF. DNA of the CDR3: TGCATCGCAGGACAGGCAAGAAACTATGGCTACACCTTC.

The chain combines TRBV4-1 with TRBJ2-5; the match to TRBD2 covers 14 bases. The V and J ends lost 3 bases and 6 bases, in that order; junction bases with no gene match: 3. The CDR3 loop spans 15 amino acids. Germline V gene sequence: CDR1 MGHRA, CDR2 YSYEKL. This chain's CDR3 is CASSHGTSGRQTQYF. CDR3 nucleotide sequence: TGCGCCAGCAGCCATGGGACTAGCGGGAGACAGACCCAGTACTTC.

Regarding this clonotype: A junction end diverges from the germline sequence, so it may reflect a read error. The V gene is TRBV12-3 or TRBV12-4, the J gene TRBJ1-3; no firm D call. CDR3 length: 12 residues. The CDR3 DNA reads TGTGCCAATAGCTCTCCTGGGAACACCATATATTTT. Its protein is CANSSPGNTIYF.

This chain connects TRBV20-1 to TRBJ1-5; possible D gene TRBD1, 6 bases. The CDR3 contains 13 residues. From germline, CDR1 is DFQATT and CDR2 SNEGSKA (reference sequence). Deletions cut 3 bases from V and 7 bases from J, with 13 bases between. The CDR3 reads CSARLGAGQPQHF. The CDR3, as DNA: TGCAGTGCTAGGTTGGGGGCAGGACAGCCCCAGCATTTT.

This clonotype was recorded a few times. The J gene is TRBJ2-2, the V gene TRBV7-3; D is possibly TRBD2 (5 bases). V was cut by 7 bases and J by 0 bases, with 9 bases left in between. CDR1 and CDR2 from the germline V gene are SGHTA and FQGTGA. The CDR3 consists of 14 residues. The CDR3 spells CASKDSPNTGELFF. CDR3 DNA sequence: TGTGCCAGCAAGGACTCCCCGAACACCGGGGAGCTGTTTTTT.

The sample holds a few counts of this clonotype. The rearrangement links TRBV12-3 or TRBV12-4 to TRBJ2-7; no clear D gene. The CDR3 totals 14 residues. The V end lost 3 bases, the J end lost 2 bases, and 11 bases lay between the germline ends. CDR3 loop: CASSFGQPPYEQYF. The CDR3 nucleotides read TGTGCCAGCAGTTTCGGGCAGCCCCCCTACGAGCAGTACTTC.

V gene TRBV29-1 combines with J gene TRBJ1-2; the D is unclear. V shed 0 bases and J shed 8 bases, with 10 bases lying between them. CDR3 length equals 12 residues. Germline V lookup: CDR1 SQVTM, CDR2 ANQGSEA. CDR3: CSVEDRHGGYTF. The CDR3 DNA follows: TGCAGCGTTGAAGATAGACATGGAGGCTACACCTTC.

The sample holds a few counts of this clonotype. One end of the junction does not line up with germline, which may come from a read error. The chain carries TRBV18 and TRBJ2-1; 9 positions agree with TRBD1. Germline V gene sequence: CDR1 KGHSH, CDR2 LQKENI. This CDR3 contains 11 residues. The CDR3 DNA reads TGTGCCAGCTCACGGGGACAGGGTACGGTCTTC. Translating gives CASSRGQGTVF.

On this clonotype: The conserved phenylalanine or tryptophan is not found at the CDR3 terminus, so this likely reflects a read error. This rearrangement joins TRBV10-3 to TRBJ2-2; D could derive from TRBD1 or TRBD2 (6 bases each). Germline CDR1 reads ENHRY; CDR2 reads SYGVKD. V lost 8 bases and J lost 4, with 17 bases in between. The CDR3 runs 15 residues. CDR3 amino acids: CAIGEWRGSTGELFY. The CDR3 bases are TGTGCCATCGGCGAGTGGAGGGGGTCCACCGGGGAGCTGTTTTAT.

This clonotype was seen repeatedly, ten times or more. The V and J genes are TRBV12-3 or TRBV12-4 and TRBJ2-1; 15 nucleotides align to TRBD2. Germline trimming cut 6 bases from V and 6 bases from J; bases unmatched to any gene: 3. CDR3 size: 15 residues. As DNA, the CDR3 is TGTGCCAGCAGCCCGGGACTAGCGGGAGGCAATGAGCAGTTCTTC. Encoded protein: CASSPGLAGGNEQFF.

In this sample, this clonotype turned up a few times. The chain joins TRBV4-1 to TRBJ2-7, with D perhaps TRBD1 or TRBD2 (6 bases each). The germline CDR1 and CDR2 sequences are MGHRA and YSYEKL. V lost 1 base to trimming and J lost 1 base, with 17 bases between them. This CDR3 comprises 17 residues. The CDR3 protein is CASSQVALTGTSYEQYF. The DNA of the CDR3 is TGCGCCAGCAGCCAAGTGGCCCTTACAGGGACTTCCTACGAGCAGTACTTC.